These T cell receptor beta chains were read from a single sample in a study of T-cell reconstitution after alpha-beta-depleted transplantation in children. MiXCR was run by TCRdb on the PCR reads, yielding one entry per CDR3 protein. The repertoire holds roughly 200,000 distinct CDR3 sequences, with under 13% as singletons. Here the sequenced sample was PBMCs, taken before TCRalphabeta/CD19-depleted stem cell transplant. The receptors here all came from a child less than two years old with acute myeloid leukemia, due to receive a stem cell transplant. The CDR3 runs from the conserved cysteine through the conserved F or W. A D gene is named only where the DNA matches it firmly.

j_call v_call d_call cdr3_aa
TRBJ2-1 TRBV3-1 TRBD2 CASSSQPSGIYNEQFF
TRBJ2-1 TRBV10-3 TRBD2 CAISVSGGGSGYNEQFF
TRBJ1-1 TRBV7-9 . CASSLVRGQPEAFF
TRBJ1-1 TRBV7-3 . CASSSPPDRTAFF
TRBJ2-3 TRBV7-2 . CASSLATDTQYF
TRBJ2-1 TRBV20-1 . CSARGLAYNEQFF
TRBJ2-2 TRBV6-5 . CASSSRNPGELFF
TRBJ1-5 TRBV7-6 . CASSAGLGVPQHF
TRBJ1-1 TRBV5-1 . CASSLAVAANRGAEAFF
TRBJ1-2 TRBV20-1 TRBD1 CSASRDRANGYTF
TRBJ2-1 TRBV7-2 . CASSLVASSFEQFF
TRBJ2-3 TRBV6-5 . CASSYPMRGGRDTQYF
TRBJ2-7 TRBV29-1 . CSGGEYEQYF
TRBJ1-2 TRBV12-3/TRBV12-4 . CASSSRYGYTF
TRBJ1-1 TRBV10-3 . CAISEIEAFF
TRBJ1-1 TRBV19 . CASSTGDEAFF
TRBJ2-5 TRBV10-3 . CAISESQRETQYF
TRBJ2-1 TRBV20-1 TRBD2 CSATQLTSGSSYNEQFF
TRBJ2-7 TRBV21-1 . CASSSRQGRREQYF
TRBJ1-1 TRBV5-1 . CASGEREGGNTEAFF
TRBJ2-4 TRBV18 TRBD1 CASSPGQPKNIQYF
TRBJ2-5 TRBV7-9 . CASSLQAGWGTETQYF
TRBJ1-1 TRBV12-3/TRBV12-4 . CASSREFGGGTEAFF
TRBJ2-7 TRBV21-1 . CASSKGLESHGTSGRAVIWSEQYF
TRBJ1-5 TRBV18 . CASSRLGGLGQPQHF
TRBJ2-1 TRBV5-1 TRBD2 CASSLPTSGNEQFF
TRBJ2-2 TRBV7-8 . CASSPRTALNTGELFF
TRBJ1-5 TRBV5-8 . CASSLGARGQPQHF
TRBJ1-1 TRBV7-8 . CASSGKRLVDTEAFF
TRBJ2-6 TRBV5-4 TRBD1 CASIAGGTGANVLTF
TRBJ1-6 TRBV11-2 . CASSLELGTYNSPLHF